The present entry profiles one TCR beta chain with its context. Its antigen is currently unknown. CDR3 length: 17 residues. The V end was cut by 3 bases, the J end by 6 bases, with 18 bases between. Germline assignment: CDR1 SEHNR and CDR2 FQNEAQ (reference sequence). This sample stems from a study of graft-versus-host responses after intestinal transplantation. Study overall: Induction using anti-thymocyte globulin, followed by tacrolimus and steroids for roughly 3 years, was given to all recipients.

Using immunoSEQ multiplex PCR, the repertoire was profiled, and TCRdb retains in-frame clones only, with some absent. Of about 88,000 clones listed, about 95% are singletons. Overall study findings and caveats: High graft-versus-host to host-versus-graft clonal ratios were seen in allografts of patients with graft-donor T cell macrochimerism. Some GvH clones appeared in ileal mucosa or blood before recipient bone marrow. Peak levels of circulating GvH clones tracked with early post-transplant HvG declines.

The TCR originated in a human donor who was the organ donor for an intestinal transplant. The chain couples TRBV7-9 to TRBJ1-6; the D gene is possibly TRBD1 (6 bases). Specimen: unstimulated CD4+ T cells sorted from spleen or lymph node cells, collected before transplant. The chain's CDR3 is CASSFRTGPGTNSPLHF. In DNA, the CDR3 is TGTGCCAGCAGCTTTCGTACAGGGCCGGGGACTAATTCACCCCTCCACTTT. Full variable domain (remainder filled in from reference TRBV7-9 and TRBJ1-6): DTGVSQNPRHKITKRGQNVTFRCDPISEHNRLYWYRQTLGQGPEFLTYFQNEAQLEKSRLLSDRFSAERPKGSFSTLEIQRTEQGDSAMYLCASSFRTGPGTNSPLHFGNGTRLTVT.